This entry is about one T cell receptor beta chain. Its antigen remains unidentified. Sequenced with the Oncomine TCR Beta short-read assay was DNA taken from cultured CD4+ T cells. Researchers extracted genomic DNA from CD4+ T cells that had been cultured. Using its own MiXCR run on the PCR reads, TCRdb lists one record per CDR3 protein. Here the sample spans around 15,000 distinct CDR3 sequences, under 80% being singletons. Treatment in this sample: roughly 11-day PBMC culture with coronavirus spike peptide pools or control peptides (ViraFEST assay). Culture conditions combined about 2 million PBMCs per well with approximately 9.2 IU/ml IL-2 and roughly 9.1 ug/ml peptide pools. Looked up from germline, CDR1 is SEHNR and CDR2 is FQNEAQ (reference sequence). This CDR3 spans 14 amino acids. Trimming left V 3 bases short and J 0 bases short, with 6 bases between. This sample is drawn from a study of vaccination and CD4 T cells after COVID-19. Study-wide context: Post-vaccination samples were procured at a median of around 79 days following dose two (range 14 to 241). From HCoV-229E, HCoV-OC43, HCoV-NL63 and SARS-CoV-2, overlapping spike peptides were used to stimulate the cells.

The sequenced material came from CD4+ T cells from blood, cultured in vitro. The receptor's source is a human donor who had recovered from COVID-19. V usage is TRBV7-9 and J usage is TRBJ1-5, with D unresolved. CDR3 in amino acids: CASSLSFSNQPQHF. The CDR3 DNA follows: TGTGCCAGCAGCTTGTCCTTTAGCAATCAGCCCCAGCATTTT.